A single sample is the source of the 26 T cell receptor beta chains below, sequenced in a study of CXCR3-negative and CXCR3-positive naive CD8 T cells. UMI labels and 5' RACE were used to prepare the TRB cDNA libraries. TCRdb reprocessed the 5' RACE reads and keeps a single row for each CDR3 protein, giving no DNA. The sample includes approximately 39,000 distinct CDR3 sequences. The specimen sequenced was memory CD8+ T cells from blood. These receptors came from a human donor in good health. Some clones in this sample may be carry-over from other donors' samples.

The V call is TRBV13, the J call TRBJ2-4; TCRdb's assignment of TRBD2 cannot be checked, as there is no DNA. Germline values: CDR1 PRHDT, CDR2 FYEKMQ (reference sequence). The CDR3 consists of 15 residues. CDR3 residues: CASSPTEGAKNIQYF.

Measured by frequency, this clonotype is large. The genes are TRBV20-1 and TRBJ2-1; the D gene TCRdb calls, TRBD2, cannot be checked with no DNA. The CDR3 totals 14 residues. Germline assignment: CDR1 DFQATT and CDR2 SNEGSKA (reference sequence). Here the CDR3 reads CSAASGGGFNEQFF.

The chain uses TRBV27 and TRBJ1-1; TCRdb indicates TRBD1, and absent DNA this call remains unverified. This CDR3 is built from 12 residues. Germline V CDR1 and CDR2: MNHEY, SMNVEV (reference sequence). CDR3: CASRDRATEAFF.

V is TRBV4-1 and J is TRBJ2-7. CDR1 and CDR2 from the germline V gene are MGHRA and YSYEKL. This CDR3 is built from 13 residues. This CDR3 is CASSQGTTTEQYF.

The chain uses TRBV28 and TRBJ2-7. CDR3 length: 11 amino acids. Germline V gene sequence: CDR1 MDHEN, CDR2 SYDVKM. CDR3 residues: CASTVAYEQYF.

The J gene is TRBJ1-3, the V gene TRBV29-1. CDR1 SQVTM and CDR2 ANQGSEA come from the germline V gene. The CDR3 totals 12 residues. CDR3 sequence reads: CSVEGVGNTIYF.

This rearrangement joins TRBV7-6 to TRBJ2-1; as DNA is missing, the TRBD1 call by TCRdb cannot be tested. Per germline, CDR1 SGHVS and CDR2 FNYEAQ. The CDR3 runs 14 residues. The CDR3: CASSLGQGGNEQFF.

The rearrangement uses TRBV7-6 and TRBJ2-7. This CDR3 region has 12 residues. Germline CDR1 SGHVS, CDR2 FNYEAQ. The CDR3 loop is CASSSPSYEQYF. The complete variable domain, with remaining parts taken from reference TRBV7-6 and TRBJ2-7, reads GAGVSQSPRYKVTKRGQDVALRCDPISGHVSLYWYRQALGQGPEFLTYFNYEAQQDKSGLPNDRFSAERPEGSISTLTIQRTEQRDSAMYRCASSSPSYEQYFGPGTRLTVT.

The V gene is TRBV25-1, the J gene TRBJ1-2; as DNA is missing, the TRBD1 call by TCRdb cannot be tested. Germline V CDR1 and CDR2: MGHDK, SYGVNS. The CDR3 spans 12 residues. This CDR3 is CASSESGDGYTF.

The V call is TRBV6-1, the J call TRBJ1-5; absent DNA, TCRdb's TRBD1 call cannot be checked. The CDR3 contains 16 residues. Germline V lookup: CDR1 MNHNS, CDR2 SASEGT. CDR3 residues: CASSEGMAGGNQPQHF.

The genes are TRBV24-1 and TRBJ2-7. Germline V lookup: CDR1 KGHDR, CDR2 SFDVKD. The CDR3 runs to 13 residues. The CDR3: CATSDISSYEQYF.

J is TRBJ2-3 and V is TRBV4-2; TCRdb returns TRBD2, unconfirmable since there is no DNA. CDR3 length: 18 amino acids. From germline, CDR1 is LGHNA and CDR2 YNFKEQ. The CDR3 sequence: CASSQDLPSGRGTDTQYF.

V is TRBV29-1 and J is TRBJ2-3; TCRdb outputs TRBD1, but without DNA this stays unchecked. Germline CDR1 is SQVTM and CDR2 is ANQGSEA. The CDR3 contains 14 residues. The CDR3 reads CSVDGTGGADTQYF.

The genes are TRBV29-1 and TRBJ2-1; absent DNA, TCRdb's TRBD1 call cannot be checked. CDR1 is SQVTM, CDR2 ANQGSEA, per germline. The CDR3 totals 11 residues. CDR3 in amino acids: CSATGPTEQFF.

This chain uses TRBV20-1 with TRBJ2-7; TCRdb's D gene call, TRBD2, goes unchecked for lack of DNA. Germline loops: CDR1 DFQATT, CDR2 SNEGSKA (reference sequence). CDR3 length: 13 residues. CDR3 sequence reads: CSAGTSGDDEQYF.

V is TRBV7-9 and J is TRBJ2-2; TCRdb names TRBD1, which stays unverified in the absence of DNA. CDR3 length: 18 amino acids. Germline lookup yields CDR1 SEHNR and CDR2 FQNEAQ (reference sequence). The CDR3 region is CASSRRDRVLQGPGELFF.

This chain uses TRBV5-5 with TRBJ2-2; TCRdb's D call of TRBD2 is untestable without DNA. Germline V CDR1 and CDR2: SGHKS, YYEKEE (reference sequence). This CDR3 has 13 residues. Here the CDR3 reads CASKMEGTGELFF.

This sequence joins TRBV5-1 and TRBJ2-7; TCRdb indicates TRBD2, and absent DNA this call remains unverified. Germline lookup yields CDR1 SGHRS and CDR2 YFSETQ. This CDR3 has 15 residues. The CDR3 protein is CASSFSGTRSYEQYF.

The chain carries TRBV15 and TRBJ2-1. Germline loops: CDR1 LNHNV, CDR2 YYDKDF (reference sequence). CDR3 length equals 17 residues. CDR3 loop: CATSRLLGGSSYNEQFF. The full variable domain, rest sourced from reference TRBV15 and TRBJ2-1, is DAMVIQNPRYQVTQFGKPVTLSCSQTLNHNVMYWYQQKSSQAPKLLFHYYDKDFNNEADTPDNFQSRRPNTSFCFLDIRSPGLGDTAMYLCATSRLLGGSSYNEQFFGPGTRLTVL.

V gene TRBV20-1 combines with J gene TRBJ2-7; without DNA, the TCRdb call of TRBD1 cannot be checked. The CDR3 is 14 amino acids. Germline V gives CDR1 DFQATT, CDR2 SNEGSKA (reference sequence). CDR3 amino acids: CSAPQGYSSYEQYF.

This chain links TRBV7-9 with TRBJ2-3; TCRdb indicates TRBD1, and absent DNA this call remains unverified. Germline CDR1 reads SEHNR; CDR2 reads FQNEAQ (reference sequence). The CDR3 contains 14 residues. The CDR3: CASQGQTSTDTQYF.

This rearrangement joins TRBV7-9 to TRBJ2-7; TCRdb's D gene call, TRBD1, goes unchecked for lack of DNA. CDR1 is SEHNR and CDR2 is FQNEAQ in the germline V gene (reference sequence). The CDR3 contains 16 residues. CDR3 region: CASSPWTGQSSYEQYF. Full variable domain (remainder filled in from reference TRBV7-9 and TRBJ2-7): DTGVSQNPRHKITKRGQNVTFRCDPISEHNRLYWYRQTLGQGPEFLTYFQNEAQLEKSRLLSDRFSAERPKGSFSTLEIQRTEQGDSAMYLCASSPWTGQSSYEQYFGPGTRLTVT.

The chain is built from TRBV7-3 and TRBJ1-1; TCRdb proposes TRBD1, but this gene call is untestable without DNA. The CDR3 is made up of 14 amino acids. Germline CDR1 SGHTA, CDR2 FQGTGA. The CDR3 spells CASSLGGPGTEAFF.

The chain uses TRBV28 and TRBJ2-5; TCRdb's D call of TRBD1 is untestable without DNA. Germline values: CDR1 MDHEN, CDR2 SYDVKM. The CDR3 covers 15 residues. CDR3 region: CASSLWGGEAETQYF. Based on the CDR3 plus reference TRBV28 and TRBJ2-5, the full variable domain is DVKVTQSSRYLVKRTGEKVFLECVQDMDHENMFWYRQDPGLGLRLIYFSYDVKMKEKGDIPEGYSVSREKKERFSLILESASTNQTSMYLCASSLWGGEAETQYFGPGTRLLVL.

The J gene is TRBJ2-1, the V gene TRBV4-3; checking the TCRdb D call of TRBD1 is not possible without DNA. Germline loops: CDR1 LGHNA, CDR2 YSLEER. There are 16 residues in the CDR3. CDR3 loop: CTSSQETQGSYNEQFF.

This CDR3 reads CASTGQGGSGANVLTF. V and J are TRBV6-1 and TRBJ2-6; without DNA, the TCRdb call of TRBD1 cannot be checked. Germline V gene sequence: CDR1 MNHNS, CDR2 SASEGT. The CDR3 spans 16 residues.